Below are 19 T cell receptor beta chains sequenced from a single sample in a study of cytomegalovirus exposure and HLA in healthy donors. Only in-frame clones appear in the TCRdb table, and some are missing; sequencing was by immunoSEQ multiplex PCR. The sample shows about 65,000 clones, 85% to 95% of them seen only once. The sequencing sample was made of PBMCs. The receptors shown here come from a man between 18 and 35 years old in good health and CMV-seropositive.

This chain links TRBV5-4 with TRBJ1-1; 7 bases match TRBD1. Germline V lookup: CDR1 SGHNT, CDR2 YYREEE (reference sequence). The CDR3 extends over 14 amino acids. Trimming removed 4 bases from V and 1 base from J; junction bases left unmatched: 4. The CDR3 DNA reads as TGTGCCAGCAGCCCACCAGGGGGGAACACTGAAGCTTTCTTT. As protein: CASSPPGGNTEAFF.

This chain connects TRBV25-1 to TRBJ1-2, with D perhaps matching TRBD1 (6 bases). The CDR3 has 14 amino acids. The V and J ends lost 5 bases and 10 bases respectively, with 20 bases between them. Germline assignment: CDR1 MGHDK and CDR2 SYGVNS. CDR3 sequence (DNA): TGTGCCAGCAGTCCCGCAGGGGTCCTCCAGTCCTACACCTTC. As protein: CASSPAGVLQSYTF.

This clone showed up just once. V gene TRBV5-4 combines with J gene TRBJ2-5, with D tentatively TRBD2 (6 bases). Germline values: CDR1 SGHNT, CDR2 YYREEE (reference sequence). V gave up 1 base and J gave up 1 base, with 8 bases separating them. This CDR3 region has 14 residues. The CDR3 here is CASSLLASQETQYF. DNA for the CDR3: TGTGCCAGCAGCTTGCTAGCGTCCCAAGAGACCCAGTACTTC.

This chain connects TRBV7-8 to TRBJ1-1; D is possibly TRBD1 (5 bases). The germline V gene encodes CDR1 SGHVS and CDR2 FQNEAQ. V gave up 1 base and J gave up 9 bases, with 9 bases separating them. The CDR3 sequence is 12 residues long. In DNA, the CDR3 is TGTGCCAGCAGCTTAGACAGGCGAAAAGCTTTCTTT. Translation gives CASSLDRRKAFF.

V gene TRBV10-1 combines with J gene TRBJ2-3, with TRBD1 matching 8 bases. The CDR3 sequence is 16 residues long. The V gene's germline CDR1 is WNHNN and CDR2 SYGVQD (reference sequence). V was pared by 4 bases and J by 3 bases, with 9 bases of the junction left unmatched. CDR3 bases: TGCGCCAGCAGTGCGACAGGGGTTAAGAAAACAGATACGCAGTATTTT. Translation gives CASSATGVKKTDTQYF.

This rearrangement joins TRBV4-2 to TRBJ2-7; 10 nucleotides agree with TRBD1. Germline CDR1 reads LGHNA; CDR2 reads YNFKEQ. The CDR3 spans 16 residues. The J segment lost 3 bases and the V segment lost 0 bases, leaving 5 bases of the junction unmatched. CDR3 in DNA: TGTGCCAGCAGCCAAGATGCGGGACAGGGGTTCTACGAGCAGTACTTC. It codes for CASSQDAGQGFYEQYF.

The rearrangement uses TRBV28 and TRBJ1-2; 7 bases are a match to TRBD1. CDR3 length: 15 residues. Germline CDR1 MDHEN, CDR2 SYDVKM. V was clipped by 5 bases and J by 4 bases; unmatched bases: 10. The chain's CDR3 is CASSPRGPRVYGYTF. DNA of the CDR3: TGTGCCAGCAGTCCTAGGGGGCCGAGGGTCTATGGCTACACCTTC.

The gene calls are TRBV5-6 and TRBJ2-1; 9 nucleotides line up with TRBD1. Per the germline V gene, CDR1 is SGHDT and CDR2 is YYEEEE. The CDR3 is made up of 15 amino acids. The V segment lost 7 bases and the J segment 5 bases; nucleotides outside the gene matches: 10. The CDR3 sequence is CASSGLGQGDNEQFF. For the CDR3, the DNA is TGTGCCAGCTCTGGGCTGGGACAGGGTGACAATGAGCAGTTCTTC.

The genes are TRBV5-1 and TRBJ2-1; 9 bases line up with TRBD2. CDR1 and CDR2 from the germline V gene are SGHRS and YFSETQ. The CDR3 consists of 15 residues. Trimming removed 4 bases from V and 3 bases from J; junction bases left unmatched: 5. This chain's CDR3 is CASSTGLAIYNEQFF. The CDR3 nucleotides read TGCGCCAGCAGCACCGGACTAGCGATCTACAATGAGCAGTTCTTC. Drawing the rest from reference TRBV5-1 and TRBJ2-1, the complete variable domain is KAGVTQTPRYLIKTRGQQVTLSCSPISGHRSVSWYQQTPGQGLQFLFEYFSETQRNKGNFPGRFSGRQFSNSRSEMNVSTLELGDSALYLCASSTGLAIYNEQFFGPGTRLTVL.

This chain joins TRBV4-1 and TRBJ1-5; D call uncertain. The CDR3 has 13 residues. V was cut by 0 bases and J by 5 bases, with 5 bases left in between. Germline V CDR1 and CDR2: MGHRA, YSYEKL. DNA for the CDR3: TGCGCCAGCAGCCAAGAGGAGGATCAGCCCCAGCATTTT. Protein sequence: CASSQEEDQPQHF.

In this sample, this clone turned up a few times. The chain joins TRBV7-6 to TRBJ2-3; TRBD1 agrees at 11 bases. The germline V gene has CDR1 SGHVS and CDR2 FNYEAQ. The V segment lost 5 bases and the J segment 2 bases; nucleotides outside the gene matches: 6. This CDR3 is built from 16 residues. This CDR3 is CASSQIGQGATDTQYF. CDR3 nucleotides: TGTGCCAGCAGCCAGATTGGACAGGGGGCCACAGATACGCAGTATTTT.

The V gene is TRBV9, the J gene TRBJ2-5; D gene uncertain. In germline, CDR1 is SGDLS, CDR2 YYNGEE. The CDR3 totals 13 residues. The V end was cut by 4 bases, the J end by 2 bases, with 9 bases between. The CDR3 here is CASSYSLQETQYF. The CDR3 DNA sequence: TGTGCCAGCAGCTATTCACTTCAAGAGACCCAGTACTTC.

This clone has just one count. The gene calls are TRBV28 and TRBJ2-7; D might be TRBD2 (5 bases). CDR3 length: 13 amino acids. The V gene lost 4 bases and the J gene lost 3 bases, with 10 bases spanning the gap. CDR1 is MDHEN and CDR2 is SYDVKM in the germline V gene. The CDR3 loop reads CASSSGVYYEQYF. CDR3 DNA: TGTGCCAGCAGTTCCGGGGTCTACTACGAGCAGTACTTC.

The rearrangement joins TRBV6-5 to TRBJ2-1; 10 positions match TRBD2. Trimming cost V 0 bases and J 6 bases; bases outside gene matches: 5. The CDR3 length is 16 residues. Germline CDR1 MNHEY, CDR2 SVGAGI. The CDR3 reads CASSYSGTSDGNEQFF. The CDR3 bases are TGTGCCAGCAGTTACTCCGGGACTAGCGACGGCAATGAGCAGTTCTTC.

The V call is TRBV7-8, the J call TRBJ2-3; TRBD2 aligns across 12 bases. Germline CDR1 and CDR2: SGHVS and FQNEAQ. CDR3 length: 17 amino acids. V dropped 5 bases and J dropped 0; count of bases not matched to a gene: 6. CDR3 sequence: CASSRTSGTSSTDTQYF. The CDR3 DNA is TGTGCCAGCAGCCGGACTAGCGGGACGTCTAGCACAGATACGCAGTATTTT.

The chain is built from TRBV11-2 and TRBJ2-1, with 10 nucleotides matching TRBD2. The CDR3 covers 17 residues. The junction had 7 bases not matched to a gene; V was cut back by 0 bases and J by 5 bases. Germline V lookup: CDR1 SGHAT, CDR2 FQNNGV. The CDR3, as DNA: TGTGCCAGCAGCTTAGATCTGGGACTAGCGAGCCACAATGAGCAGTTCTTC. Its protein is CASSLDLGLASHNEQFF.

The CDR3 DNA reads as TGTGCCTGTCAGGGGTTGAACACCGGGGAGCTGTTTTTT. Residues: CACQGLNTGELFF. The chain is built from TRBV30 and TRBJ2-2, with D possibly TRBD1 on 6 matching bases. There are 13 residues in the CDR3. V lost 6 bases to trimming and J lost 1 base, with 9 bases between them. From germline, CDR1 is GTSNPN and CDR2 SVGIG (reference sequence).

CDR3 protein: CASKEGTSVREQFF. The CDR3 DNA is TGTGCCTCAAAGGAGGGGACTAGCGTCCGTGAGCAGTTCTTC. The rearrangement uses TRBV6-1 and TRBJ2-1; 10 bases agree with TRBD2. The CDR3 contains 14 residues. From germline, CDR1 is MNHNS and CDR2 SASEGT. The trim removed 11 bases at V and 9 bases at J, leaving 13 bases unmatched.

The CDR3 bases are TGTGCCAGCTCACCCCAGGGGGGCAACACTGAAGCTTTCTTT. This encodes CASSPQGGNTEAFF. This chain connects TRBV18 to TRBJ1-1; 7 bases fit TRBD1. CDR1 is KGHSH, CDR2 LQKENI, per germline. The V segment lost 3 bases and the J segment 2 bases; nucleotides outside the gene matches: 3. The CDR3 has 14 amino acids.